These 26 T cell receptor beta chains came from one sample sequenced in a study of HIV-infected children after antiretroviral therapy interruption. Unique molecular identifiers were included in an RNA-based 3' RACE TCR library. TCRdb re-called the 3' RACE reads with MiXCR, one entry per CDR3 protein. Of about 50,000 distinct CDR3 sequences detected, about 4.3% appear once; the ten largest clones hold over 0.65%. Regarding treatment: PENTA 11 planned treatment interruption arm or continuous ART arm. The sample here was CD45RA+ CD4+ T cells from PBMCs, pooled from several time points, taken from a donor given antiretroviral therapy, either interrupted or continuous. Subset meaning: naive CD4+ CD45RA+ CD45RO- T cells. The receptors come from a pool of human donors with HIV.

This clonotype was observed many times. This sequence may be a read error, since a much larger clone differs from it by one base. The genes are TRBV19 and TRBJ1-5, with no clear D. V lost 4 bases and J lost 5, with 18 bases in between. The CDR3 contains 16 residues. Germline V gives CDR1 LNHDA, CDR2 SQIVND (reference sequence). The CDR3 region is CASSTRPADGDQPQHF. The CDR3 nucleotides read TGTGCCAGTAGTACACGCCCCGCCGACGGTGATCAGCCCCAGCATTTT.

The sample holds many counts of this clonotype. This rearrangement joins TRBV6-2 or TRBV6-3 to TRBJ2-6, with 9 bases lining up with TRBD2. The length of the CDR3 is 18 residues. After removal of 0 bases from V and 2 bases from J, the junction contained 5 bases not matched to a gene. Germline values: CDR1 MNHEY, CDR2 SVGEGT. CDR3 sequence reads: CASSYSQRGATGANVLTF. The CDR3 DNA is TGTGCCAGCAGTTACTCGCAGCGGGGGGCGACTGGGGCCAACGTCCTGACTTTC.

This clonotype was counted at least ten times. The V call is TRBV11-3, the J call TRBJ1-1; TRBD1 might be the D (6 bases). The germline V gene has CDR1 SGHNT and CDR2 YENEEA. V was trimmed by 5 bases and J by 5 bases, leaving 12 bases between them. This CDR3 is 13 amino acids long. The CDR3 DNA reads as TGTGCCAGCAGCCGAGGGGGGCGGACTGAAGCTTTCTTT. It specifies CASSRGGRTEAFF.

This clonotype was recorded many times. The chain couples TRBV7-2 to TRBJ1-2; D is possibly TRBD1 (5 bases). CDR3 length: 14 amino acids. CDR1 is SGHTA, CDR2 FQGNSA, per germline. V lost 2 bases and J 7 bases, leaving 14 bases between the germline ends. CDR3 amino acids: CASSLPGRGAGYTF. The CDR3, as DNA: TGTGCCAGCAGCTTACCAGGGCGAGGGGCTGGCTACACCTTC.

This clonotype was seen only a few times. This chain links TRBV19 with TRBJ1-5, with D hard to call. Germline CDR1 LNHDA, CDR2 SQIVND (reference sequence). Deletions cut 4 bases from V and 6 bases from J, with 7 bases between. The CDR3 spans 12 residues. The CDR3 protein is CASSTGLQPQHF. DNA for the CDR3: TGTGCCAGTAGTACCGGGCTTCAGCCCCAGCATTTT.

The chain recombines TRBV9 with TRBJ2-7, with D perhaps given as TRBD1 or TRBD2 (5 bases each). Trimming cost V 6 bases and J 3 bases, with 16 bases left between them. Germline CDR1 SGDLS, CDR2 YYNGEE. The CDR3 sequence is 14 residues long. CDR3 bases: TGTGCCAGCACCTCAAATCGGGGCCACTACGAGCAGTACTTC. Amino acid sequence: CASTSNRGHYEQYF. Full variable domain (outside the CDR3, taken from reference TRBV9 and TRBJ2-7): DSGVTQTPKHLITATGQRVTLRCSPRSGDLSVYWYQQSLDQGLQFLIQYYNGEERAKGNILERFSAQQFPDLHSELNLSSLELGDSALYFCASTSNRGHYEQYFGPGTRLTVT.

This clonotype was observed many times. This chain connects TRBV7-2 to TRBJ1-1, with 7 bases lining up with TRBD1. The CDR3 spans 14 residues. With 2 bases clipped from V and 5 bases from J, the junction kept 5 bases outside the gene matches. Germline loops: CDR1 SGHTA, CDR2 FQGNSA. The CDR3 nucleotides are TGTGCCAGCAGCTTATTCGCAGGGGGAACTGAAGCTTTCTTT. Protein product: CASSLFAGGTEAFF.

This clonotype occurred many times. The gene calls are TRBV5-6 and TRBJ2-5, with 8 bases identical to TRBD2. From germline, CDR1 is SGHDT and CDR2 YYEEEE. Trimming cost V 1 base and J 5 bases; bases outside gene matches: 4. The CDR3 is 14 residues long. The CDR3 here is CASSLRGGRETQYF. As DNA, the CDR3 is TGTGCCAGCAGCTTGCGGGGGGGCCGGGAGACCCAGTACTTC. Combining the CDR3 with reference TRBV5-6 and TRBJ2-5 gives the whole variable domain DAGVTQSPTHLIKTRGQQVTLRCSPKSGHDTVSWYQQALGQGPQFIFQYYEEEERQRGNFPDRFSGHQFPNYSSELNVNALLLGDSALYLCASSLRGGRETQYFGPGTRLLVL.

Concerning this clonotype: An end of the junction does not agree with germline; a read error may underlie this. The CDR3 DNA sequence: TGCAGTACTAGAGTTCAGGGGACAGGGCGCGAGACCCAGTACTTC. It yields the protein CSTRVQGTGRETQYF. V and J are TRBV20-1 and TRBJ2-5, with 9 bases matching TRBD1. The CDR3 runs to 15 residues. Looked up from germline, CDR1 is DFQATT and CDR2 is SNEGSKA (reference sequence).

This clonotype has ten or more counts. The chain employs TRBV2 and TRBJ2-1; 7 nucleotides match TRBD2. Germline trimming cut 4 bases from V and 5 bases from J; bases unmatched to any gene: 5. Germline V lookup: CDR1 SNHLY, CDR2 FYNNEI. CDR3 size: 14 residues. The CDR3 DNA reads TGTGCCAGCAGTGCGTTAGCGGGCCACAATGAGCAGTTCTTC. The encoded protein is CASSALAGHNEQFF.

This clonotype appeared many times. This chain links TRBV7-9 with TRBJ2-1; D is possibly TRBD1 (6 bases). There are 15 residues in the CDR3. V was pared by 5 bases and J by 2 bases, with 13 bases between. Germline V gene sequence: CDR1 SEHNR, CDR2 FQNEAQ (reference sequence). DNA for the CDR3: TGTGCCAGCAGCCCCCAGGGGACGACCTACAATGAGCAGTTCTTC. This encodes CASSPQGTTYNEQFF.

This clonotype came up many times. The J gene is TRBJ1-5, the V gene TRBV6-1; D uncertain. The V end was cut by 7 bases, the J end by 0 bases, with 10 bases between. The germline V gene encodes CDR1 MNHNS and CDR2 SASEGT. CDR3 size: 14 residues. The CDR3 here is CASTIIYSNQPQHF. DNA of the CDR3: TGTGCCAGCACCATCATTTATAGCAATCAGCCCCAGCATTTT.

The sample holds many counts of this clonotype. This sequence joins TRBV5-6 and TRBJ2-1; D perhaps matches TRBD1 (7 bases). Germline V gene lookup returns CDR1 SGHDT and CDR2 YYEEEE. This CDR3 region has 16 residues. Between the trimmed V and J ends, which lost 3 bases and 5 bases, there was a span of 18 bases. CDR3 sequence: CASSSRDSPRHNEQFF. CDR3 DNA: TGTGCCAGCAGCTCGCGGGACAGTCCGCGACACAATGAGCAGTTCTTC.

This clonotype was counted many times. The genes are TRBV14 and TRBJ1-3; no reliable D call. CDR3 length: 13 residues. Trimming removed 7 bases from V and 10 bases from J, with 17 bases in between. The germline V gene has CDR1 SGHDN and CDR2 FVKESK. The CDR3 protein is CASKRTGDLTIYF. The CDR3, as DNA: TGTGCCAGCAAGAGGACCGGGGATTTGACCATATATTTT.

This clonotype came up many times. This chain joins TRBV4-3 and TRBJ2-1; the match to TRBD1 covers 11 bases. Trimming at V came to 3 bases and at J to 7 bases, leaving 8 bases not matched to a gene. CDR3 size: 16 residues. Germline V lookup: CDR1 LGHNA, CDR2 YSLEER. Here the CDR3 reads CASSHGDRGFGNEQFF. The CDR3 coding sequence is TGCGCCAGCAGCCATGGGGACAGGGGGTTTGGTAATGAGCAGTTCTTC.

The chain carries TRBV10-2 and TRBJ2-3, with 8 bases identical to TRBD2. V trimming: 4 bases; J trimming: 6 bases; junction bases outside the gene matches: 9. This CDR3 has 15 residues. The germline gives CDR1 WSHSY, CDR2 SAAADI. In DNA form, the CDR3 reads TGCGCCAGCAGTGGGACTCCGGGCGGGAGGGATACGCAGTATTTT. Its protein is CASSGTPGGRDTQYF.

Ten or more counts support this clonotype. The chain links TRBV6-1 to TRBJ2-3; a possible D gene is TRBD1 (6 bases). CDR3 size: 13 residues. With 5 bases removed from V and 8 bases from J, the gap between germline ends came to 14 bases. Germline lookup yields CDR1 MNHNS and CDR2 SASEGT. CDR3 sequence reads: CASSPRTEGTQYF. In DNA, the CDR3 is TGTGCCAGCAGTCCCCGGACAGAAGGTACGCAGTATTTT.

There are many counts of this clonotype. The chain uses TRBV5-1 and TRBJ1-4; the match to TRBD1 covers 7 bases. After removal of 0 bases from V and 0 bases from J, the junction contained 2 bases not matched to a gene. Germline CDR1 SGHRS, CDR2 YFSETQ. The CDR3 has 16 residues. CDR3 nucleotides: TGCGCCAGCAGCTTGGTAGGACAGGCAACTAATGAAAAACTGTTTTTT. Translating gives CASSLVGQATNEKLFF.

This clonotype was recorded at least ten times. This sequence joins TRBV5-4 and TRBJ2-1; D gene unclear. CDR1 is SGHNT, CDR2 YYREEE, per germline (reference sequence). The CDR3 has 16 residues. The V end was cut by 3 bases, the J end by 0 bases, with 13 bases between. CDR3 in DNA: TGTGCCAGCAGCTCCAGACTTCCTTTCTCCTACAATGAGCAGTTCTTC. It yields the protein CASSSRLPFSYNEQFF.

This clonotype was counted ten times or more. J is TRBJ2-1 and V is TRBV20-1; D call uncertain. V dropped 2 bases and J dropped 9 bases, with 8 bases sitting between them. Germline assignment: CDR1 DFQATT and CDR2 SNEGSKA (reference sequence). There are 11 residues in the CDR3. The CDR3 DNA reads TGCAGTGCTAGATCGGACGGTGAGCAGTTCTTC. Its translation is CSARSDGEQFF.

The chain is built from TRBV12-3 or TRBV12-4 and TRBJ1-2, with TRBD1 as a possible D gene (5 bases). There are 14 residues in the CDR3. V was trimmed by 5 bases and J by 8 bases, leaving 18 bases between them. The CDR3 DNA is TGTGCCAGCAGTCTGAGGATAGGGGCATCGGGCTACACCTTC. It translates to CASSLRIGASGYTF.

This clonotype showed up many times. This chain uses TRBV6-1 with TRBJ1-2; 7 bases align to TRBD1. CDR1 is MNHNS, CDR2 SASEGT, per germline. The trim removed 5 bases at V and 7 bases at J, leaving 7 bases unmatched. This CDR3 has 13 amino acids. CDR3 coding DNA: TGTGCCAGCAGTAGTGAGGGGGCGGTTGGCTACACCTTC. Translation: CASSSEGAVGYTF.

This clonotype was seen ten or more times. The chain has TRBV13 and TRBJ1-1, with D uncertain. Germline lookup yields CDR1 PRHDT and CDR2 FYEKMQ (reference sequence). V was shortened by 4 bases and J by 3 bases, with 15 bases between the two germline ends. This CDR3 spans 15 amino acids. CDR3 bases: TGTGCCAGCAGCTCCTTCGACGGGTATGACACTGAAGCTTTCTTT. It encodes CASSSFDGYDTEAFF.

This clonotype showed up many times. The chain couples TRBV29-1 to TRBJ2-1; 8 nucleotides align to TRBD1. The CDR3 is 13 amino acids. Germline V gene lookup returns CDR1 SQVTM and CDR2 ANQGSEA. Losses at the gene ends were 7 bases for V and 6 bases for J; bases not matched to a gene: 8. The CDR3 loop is CSARTGKGNEQFF. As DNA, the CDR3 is TGCAGCGCCCGGACAGGGAAAGGCAATGAGCAGTTCTTC.

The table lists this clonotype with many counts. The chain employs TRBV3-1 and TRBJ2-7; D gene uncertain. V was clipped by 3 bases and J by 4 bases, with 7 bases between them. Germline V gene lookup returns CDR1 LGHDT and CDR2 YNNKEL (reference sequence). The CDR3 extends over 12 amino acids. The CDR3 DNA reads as TGTGCCAGCAGCCAGGCGAGTTACGAGCAGTACTTC. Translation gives CASSQASYEQYF.

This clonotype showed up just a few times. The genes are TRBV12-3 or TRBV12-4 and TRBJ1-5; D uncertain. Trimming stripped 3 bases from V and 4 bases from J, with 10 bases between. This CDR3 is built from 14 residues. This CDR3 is CASSFSQLNQPQHF. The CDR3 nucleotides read TGTGCCAGCAGTTTTAGTCAGCTTAATCAGCCCCAGCATTTT.